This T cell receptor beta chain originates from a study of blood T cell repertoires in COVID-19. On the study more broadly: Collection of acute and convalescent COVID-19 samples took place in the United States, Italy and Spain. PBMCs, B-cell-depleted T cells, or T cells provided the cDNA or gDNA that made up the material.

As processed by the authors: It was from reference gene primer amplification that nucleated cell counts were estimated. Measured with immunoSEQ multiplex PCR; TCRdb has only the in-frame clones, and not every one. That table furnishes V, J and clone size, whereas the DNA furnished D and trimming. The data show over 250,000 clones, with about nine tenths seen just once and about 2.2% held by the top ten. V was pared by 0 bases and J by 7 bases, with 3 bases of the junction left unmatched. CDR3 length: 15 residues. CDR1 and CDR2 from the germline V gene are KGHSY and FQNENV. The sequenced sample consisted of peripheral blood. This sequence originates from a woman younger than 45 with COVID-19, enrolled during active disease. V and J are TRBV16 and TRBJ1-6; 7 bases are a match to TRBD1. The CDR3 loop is CASSQSTGVNSPLHF. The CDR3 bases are TGTGCCAGCAGCCAATCCACAGGGGTCAATTCACCCCTCCACTTT.